This record covers a single T cell receptor (beta chain). As it was prepared, the TCRbeta library received unique molecular identifiers. One entry per CDR3 protein, called by TCRdb with MiXCR from the PCR reads. This table has nearly 550,000 distinct CDR3 sequences, 15% to 20% appearing once. This entry comes from a study of T-cell reconstitution after alpha-beta-depleted transplantation in children. CDR1 MGHRA and CDR2 YSYEKL come from the germline V gene. Trimming cost V 0 bases and J 2 bases, with 11 bases left between them. The CDR3 loop spans 15 amino acids. V gene TRBV4-1 combines with J gene TRBJ2-7, with D possibly TRBD2 on 6 matching bases. The sequences come from PBMCs from the stem cell graft donor, collected from the stem cell graft. This sequence originates from a human donor who donated a stem cell graft to a child with acute lymphoblastic leukemia. Here the CDR3 DNA reads TGCGCCAGCAGCCAAGATGGGAGGCTACCCTACGAGCAGTACTTC. Translating gives CASSQDGRLPYEQYF.